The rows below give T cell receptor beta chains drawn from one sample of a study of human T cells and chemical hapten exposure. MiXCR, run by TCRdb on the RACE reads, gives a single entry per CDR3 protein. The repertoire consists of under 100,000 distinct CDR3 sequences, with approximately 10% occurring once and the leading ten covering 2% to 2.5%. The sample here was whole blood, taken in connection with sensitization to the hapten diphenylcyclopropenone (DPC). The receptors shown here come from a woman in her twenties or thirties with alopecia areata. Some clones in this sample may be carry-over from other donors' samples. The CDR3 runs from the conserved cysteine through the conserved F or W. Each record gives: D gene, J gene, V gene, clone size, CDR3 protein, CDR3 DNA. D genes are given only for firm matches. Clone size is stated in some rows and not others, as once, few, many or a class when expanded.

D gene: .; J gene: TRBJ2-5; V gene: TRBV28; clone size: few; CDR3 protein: CASSTPTGSRETQYF; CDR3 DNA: TGTGCCAGCAGTACCCCAACGGGGTCTCGAGAGACCCAGTACTTC
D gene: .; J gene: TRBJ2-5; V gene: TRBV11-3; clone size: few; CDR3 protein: CASSLGGRGETQYF; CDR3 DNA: TGTGCCAGCAGCCTGGGGGGGCGCGGAGAGACCCAGTACTTC
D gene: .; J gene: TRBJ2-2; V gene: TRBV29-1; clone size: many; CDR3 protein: CSVEDRLVNTGELFF; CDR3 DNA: TGCAGCGTTGAAGATCGCCTAGTAAACACCGGGGAGCTGTTTTTT
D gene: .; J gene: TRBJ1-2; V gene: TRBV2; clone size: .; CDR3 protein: CASRGLSGAGGYTF; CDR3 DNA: TGTGCCAGCAGGGGACTCTCGGGGGCTGGTGGCTACACCTTC
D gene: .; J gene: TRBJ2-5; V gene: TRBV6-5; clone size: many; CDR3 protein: CASSRTTRETQYF; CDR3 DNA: TGTGCCAGCAGCCGCACCACCCGGGAGACCCAGTACTTC
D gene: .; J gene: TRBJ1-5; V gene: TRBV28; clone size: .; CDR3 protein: CASSPVTGPNQPQHF; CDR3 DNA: TGTGCCAGCAGTCCAGTGACAGGCCCCAATCAGCCCCAGCATTTT
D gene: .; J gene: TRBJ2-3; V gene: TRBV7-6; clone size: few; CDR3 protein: CASSLRTETSTDTQYF; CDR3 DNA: TGTGCCAGCAGCCTTAGGACAGAGACGAGCACAGATACGCAGTATTTT
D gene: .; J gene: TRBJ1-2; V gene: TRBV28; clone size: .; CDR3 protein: CASIRFSIGQRYGYTF; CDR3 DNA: TGTGCCAGCATCAGGTTTAGTATCGGACAACGGTATGGCTACACCTTC
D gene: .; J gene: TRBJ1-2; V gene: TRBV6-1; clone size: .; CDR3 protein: CASSRNNYGYTF; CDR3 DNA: TGTGCCAGCAGCAGGAATAACTATGGCTACACCTTC
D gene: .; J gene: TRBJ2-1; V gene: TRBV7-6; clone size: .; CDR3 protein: CASSSRGALRYNEQFF; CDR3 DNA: TGTGCCAGCAGCTCTCGGGGGGCCCTACGATACAATGAGCAGTTCTTC
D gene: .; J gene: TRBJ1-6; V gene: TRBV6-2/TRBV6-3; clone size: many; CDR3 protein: CASSQQGRRSPLHF; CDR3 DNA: TGTGCCAGCAGCCAGCAGGGGCGGCGTTCACCCCTCCACTTT
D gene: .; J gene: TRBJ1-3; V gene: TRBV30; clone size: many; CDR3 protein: CAWRTESGNTIYF; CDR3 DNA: TGTGCCTGGAGGACGGAGTCTGGAAACACCATATATTTT
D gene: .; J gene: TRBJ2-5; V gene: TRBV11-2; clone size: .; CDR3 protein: CASSPGRGLETQYF; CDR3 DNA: TGTGCTAGCAGCCCCGGGAGGGGGCTAGAGACCCAGTACTTC
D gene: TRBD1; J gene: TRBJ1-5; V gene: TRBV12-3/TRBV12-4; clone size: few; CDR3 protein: CASSASTGGGNQPQHF; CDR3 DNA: TGTGCCAGCAGTGCCTCGACAGGGGGAGGCAATCAGCCCCAGCATTTT
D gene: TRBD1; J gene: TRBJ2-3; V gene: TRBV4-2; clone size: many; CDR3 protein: CASSQDDRGTDTQYF; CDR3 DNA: TGTGCCAGCAGCCAAGATGACAGGGGGACAGATACGCAGTATTTT
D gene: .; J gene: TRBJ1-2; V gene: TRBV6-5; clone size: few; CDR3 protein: CASSEDMNFGYTF; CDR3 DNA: TGTGCCAGCAGTGAGGATATGAACTTTGGCTACACCTTC
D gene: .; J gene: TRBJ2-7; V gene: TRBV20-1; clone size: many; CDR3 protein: CSARPAPRLSYEQYF; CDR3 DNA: TGCAGTGCTAGACCCGCGCCGCGTTTATCCTACGAGCAGTACTTC
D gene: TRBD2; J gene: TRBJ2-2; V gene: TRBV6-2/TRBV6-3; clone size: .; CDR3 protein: CASRPGLAFGELFF; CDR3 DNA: TGTGCCAGTAGACCGGGACTAGCGTTCGGGGAGCTGTTTTTT
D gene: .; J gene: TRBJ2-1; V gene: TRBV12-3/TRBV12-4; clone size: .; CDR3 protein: CASSPQTLYNEQFF; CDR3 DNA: TGTGCCAGCAGCCCACAGACTCTTTACAATGAGCAGTTCTTC
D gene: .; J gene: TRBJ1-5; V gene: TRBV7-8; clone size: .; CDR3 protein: CASSSSATNNQPQHF; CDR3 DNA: TGTGCCAGCAGCTCATCAGCAACTAACAATCAGCCCCAGCATTTT
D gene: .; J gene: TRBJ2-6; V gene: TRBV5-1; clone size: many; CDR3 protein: CASSEQSGANVLTF; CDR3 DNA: TGCGCCAGCAGCGAACAATCTGGGGCCAACGTCCTGACTTTC
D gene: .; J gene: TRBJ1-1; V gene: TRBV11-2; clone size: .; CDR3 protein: CASSIYGTAEAFF; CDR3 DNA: TGTGCCAGCAGCATTTATGGGACCGCTGAAGCTTTCTTT
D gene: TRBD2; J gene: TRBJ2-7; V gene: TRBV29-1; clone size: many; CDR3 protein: CSVGGSGSYEQYF; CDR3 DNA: TGCAGCGTCGGCGGTAGCGGGAGCTACGAGCAGTACTTC
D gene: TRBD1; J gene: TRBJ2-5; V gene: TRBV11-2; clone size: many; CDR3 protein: CASSKELRGTETQYF; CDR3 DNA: TGTGCCAGCAGCAAAGAGCTCAGGGGGACGGAGACCCAGTACTTC
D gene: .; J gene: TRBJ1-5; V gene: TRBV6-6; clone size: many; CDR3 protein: CASSNGRVMQPQHF; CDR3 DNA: TGTGCCAGCAGTAACGGAAGGGTAATGCAGCCCCAGCATTTT
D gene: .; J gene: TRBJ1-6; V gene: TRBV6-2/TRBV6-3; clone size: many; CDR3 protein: CASSYPAGDRSNSPLHF; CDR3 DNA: TGTGCCAGCAGTTACCCAGCAGGGGACCGAAGTAATTCACCCCTCCACTTT
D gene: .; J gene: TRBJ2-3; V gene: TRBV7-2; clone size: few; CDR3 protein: CASSLSVGKDTQYF; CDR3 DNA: TGTGCCAGCAGCTTATCGGTGGGGAAAGATACGCAGTATTTT
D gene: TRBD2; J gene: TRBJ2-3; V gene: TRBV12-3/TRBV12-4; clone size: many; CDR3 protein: CASSLTSGGPTDTQYF; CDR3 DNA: TGTGCCAGCAGTCTAACTAGCGGGGGGCCCACAGATACGCAGTATTTT
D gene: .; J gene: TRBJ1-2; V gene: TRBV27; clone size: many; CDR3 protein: CASSPTLRTVYRYGYTF; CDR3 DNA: TGTGCCAGCAGTCCGACTCTACGGACAGTCTACCGCTATGGCTACACCTTC
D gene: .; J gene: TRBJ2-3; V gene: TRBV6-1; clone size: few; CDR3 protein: CALKGVLGTDTQYF; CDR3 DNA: TGTGCCCTGAAGGGGGTTCTTGGCACAGATACGCAGTATTTT
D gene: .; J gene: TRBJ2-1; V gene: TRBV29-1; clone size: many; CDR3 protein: CSVSQNQNNEQFF; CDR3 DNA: TGCAGCGTTAGCCAAAATCAGAACAATGAGCAGTTCTTC
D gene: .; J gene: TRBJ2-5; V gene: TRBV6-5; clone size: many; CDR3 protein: CASSHGRTQYF; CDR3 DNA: TGTGCCAGCTCGCATGGGAGGACCCAGTACTTC
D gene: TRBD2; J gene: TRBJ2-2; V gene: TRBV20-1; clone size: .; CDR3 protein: CSARTSGRHDLSGELFF; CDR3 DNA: TGCAGTGCTAGAACTAGCGGGAGGCACGATCTCTCCGGGGAGCTGTTTTTT
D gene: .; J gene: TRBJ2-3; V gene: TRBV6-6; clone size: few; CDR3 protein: CASSGTYSTDTQYF; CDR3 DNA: TGTGCCAGCTCAGGGACATACAGCACAGATACGCAGTATTTT
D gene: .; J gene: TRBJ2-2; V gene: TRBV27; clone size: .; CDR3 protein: CASSLNAQLTGELFF; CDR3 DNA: TGTGCCAGCAGTTTAAACGCTCAACTCACCGGGGAGCTGTTTTTT
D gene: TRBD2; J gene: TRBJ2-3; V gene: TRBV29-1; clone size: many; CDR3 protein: CSVRPSGRGTDTQYF; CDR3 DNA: TGCAGCGTTCGGCCTAGCGGGAGGGGAACAGATACGCAGTATTTT
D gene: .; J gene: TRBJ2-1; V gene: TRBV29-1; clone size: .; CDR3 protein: CSVGPTYNEQFF; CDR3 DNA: TGCAGCGTTGGTCCTACCTACAATGAGCAGTTCTTC
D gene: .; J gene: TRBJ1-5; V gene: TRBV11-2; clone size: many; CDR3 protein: CASSQEMGRDQPQHF; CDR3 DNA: TGTGCCAGCAGCCAAGAAATGGGTCGGGATCAGCCCCAGCATTTT
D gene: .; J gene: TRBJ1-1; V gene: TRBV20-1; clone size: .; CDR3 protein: CSTTGPVNTEAFF; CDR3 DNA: TGCAGTACCACCGGGCCTGTGAACACTGAAGCTTTCTTT
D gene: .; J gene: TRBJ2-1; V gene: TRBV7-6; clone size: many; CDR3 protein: CASSLGQGLGDYNEQFF; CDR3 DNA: TGTGCCAGCAGCTTAGGACAGGGACTGGGAGATTACAATGAGCAGTTCTTC
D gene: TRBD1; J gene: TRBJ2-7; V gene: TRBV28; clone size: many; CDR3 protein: CASGSPGQGTYEQYF; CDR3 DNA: TGTGCCAGCGGAAGTCCGGGACAGGGTACTTACGAGCAGTACTTC
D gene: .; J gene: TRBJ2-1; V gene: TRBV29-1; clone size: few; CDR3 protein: CSGEQGKGSNEQFF; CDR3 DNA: TGCAGCGGAGAACAGGGCAAGGGGTCCAATGAGCAGTTCTTC
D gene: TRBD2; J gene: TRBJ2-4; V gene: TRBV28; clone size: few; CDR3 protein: CASKAGGGGGLKGKNIQYF; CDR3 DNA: TGTGCCAGCAAAGCGGGAGGCGGGGGAGGCCTTAAGGGCAAAAACATTCAGTACTTC
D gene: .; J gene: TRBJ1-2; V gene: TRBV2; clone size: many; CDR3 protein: CASSGEGGGPYGYTF; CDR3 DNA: TGTGCCAGCAGTGGTGAGGGAGGTGGCCCCTATGGCTACACCTTC
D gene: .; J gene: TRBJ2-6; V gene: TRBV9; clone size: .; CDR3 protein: CASARGASGANVLTF; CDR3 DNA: TGTGCCAGCGCCAGGGGTGCCTCTGGGGCCAACGTCCTGACTTTC
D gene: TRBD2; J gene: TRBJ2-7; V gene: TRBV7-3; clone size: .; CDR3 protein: CASSLERGYYEQYF; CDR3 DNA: TGTGCCAGCAGCTTGGAGCGGGGATACTACGAGCAGTACTTC
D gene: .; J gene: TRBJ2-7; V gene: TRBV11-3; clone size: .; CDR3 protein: CASSRGAYEEQYF; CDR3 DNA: TGTGCCAGCAGTCGAGGGGCCTACGAAGAGCAGTACTTC
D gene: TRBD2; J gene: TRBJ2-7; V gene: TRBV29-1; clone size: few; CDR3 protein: CSAAGLVGAQYF; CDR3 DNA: TGCAGCGCTGCGGGACTAGTCGGGGCGCAGTACTTC
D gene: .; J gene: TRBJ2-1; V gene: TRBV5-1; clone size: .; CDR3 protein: CASSPESEYNEQFF; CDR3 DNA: TGCGCCAGCAGCCCAGAGTCAGAGTACAATGAGCAGTTCTTC
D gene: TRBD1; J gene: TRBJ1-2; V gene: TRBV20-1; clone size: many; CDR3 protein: CSATLKMTGENGYTF; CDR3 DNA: TGCAGTGCTACCCTTAAAATGACAGGGGAAAATGGCTACACCTTC